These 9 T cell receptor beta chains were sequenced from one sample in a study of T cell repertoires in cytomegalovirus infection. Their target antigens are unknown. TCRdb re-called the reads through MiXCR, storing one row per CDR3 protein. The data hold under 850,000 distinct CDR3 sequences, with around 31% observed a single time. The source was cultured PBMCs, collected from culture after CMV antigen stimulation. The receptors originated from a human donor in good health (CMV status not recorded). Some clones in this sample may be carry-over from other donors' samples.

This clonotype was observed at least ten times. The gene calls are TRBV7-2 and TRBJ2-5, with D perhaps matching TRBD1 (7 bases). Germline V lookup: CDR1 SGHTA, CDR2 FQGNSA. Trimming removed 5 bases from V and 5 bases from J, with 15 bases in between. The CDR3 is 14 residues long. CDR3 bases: TGTGCCAGCAGCCTGAGGCGGGACAGCGAGACCCAGTACTTC. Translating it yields CASSLRRDSETQYF.

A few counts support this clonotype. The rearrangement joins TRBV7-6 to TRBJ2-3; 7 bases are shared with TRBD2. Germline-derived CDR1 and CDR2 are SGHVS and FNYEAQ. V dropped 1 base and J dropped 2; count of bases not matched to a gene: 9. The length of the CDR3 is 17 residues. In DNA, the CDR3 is TGTGCCAGCAGCTTAGGGGGACTACGTGGACACACAGATACGCAGTATTTT. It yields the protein CASSLGGLRGHTDTQYF.

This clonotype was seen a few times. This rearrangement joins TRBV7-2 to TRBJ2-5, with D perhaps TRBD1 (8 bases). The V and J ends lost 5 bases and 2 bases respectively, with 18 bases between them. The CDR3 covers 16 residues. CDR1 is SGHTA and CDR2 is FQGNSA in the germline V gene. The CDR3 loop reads CASSHGGTGPQETQYF. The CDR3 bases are TGTGCCAGCAGCCACGGGGGGACAGGCCCGCAAGAGACCCAGTACTTC.

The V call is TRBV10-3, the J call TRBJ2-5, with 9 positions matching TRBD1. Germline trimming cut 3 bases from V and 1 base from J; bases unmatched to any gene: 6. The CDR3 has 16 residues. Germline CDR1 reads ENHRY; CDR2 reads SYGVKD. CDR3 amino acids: CAISDFGTGSQETQYF. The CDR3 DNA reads TGTGCCATCAGTGACTTTGGGACAGGGTCCCAAGAGACCCAGTACTTC.

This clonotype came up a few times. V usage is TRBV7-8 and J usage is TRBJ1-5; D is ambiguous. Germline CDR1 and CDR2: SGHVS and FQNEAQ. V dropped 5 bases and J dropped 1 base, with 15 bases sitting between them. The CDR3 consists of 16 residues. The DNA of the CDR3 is TGTGCCAGCAGCCCACGCGGGGTATTGAGCAATCAGCCCCAGCATTTT. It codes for CASSPRGVLSNQPQHF.

CDR3 region: CASSLSAAGGYTF. The CDR3 bases are TGTGCCAGCAGTTTATCGGCAGCAGGCGGCTACACCTTC. V gene TRBV12-3 or TRBV12-4 combines with J gene TRBJ1-2, with unresolved D. This CDR3 contains 13 residues. V gave up 2 bases and J gave up 8 bases, with 12 bases separating them.

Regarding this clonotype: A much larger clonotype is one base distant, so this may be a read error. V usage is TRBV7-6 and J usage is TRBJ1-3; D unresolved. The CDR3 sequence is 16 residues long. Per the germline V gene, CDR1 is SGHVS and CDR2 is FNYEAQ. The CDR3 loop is CASSLSGRRLGKTIYF. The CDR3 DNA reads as TGTGCCAGCAGCTTATCAGGCAGGCGACTAGGAAAAACCATATATTTT.

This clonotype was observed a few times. The chain's CDR3 is CASSHDRAGTDTQYF. The CDR3 DNA reads as TGTGCCAGCAGCCATGACAGGGCGGGCACAGATACGCAGTATTTT. The rearrangement uses TRBV7-2 and TRBJ2-3; 7 nucleotides agree with TRBD1. V was clipped by 5 bases and J by 1 base; unmatched bases: 6. The germline V gene encodes CDR1 SGHTA and CDR2 FQGNSA. The CDR3 covers 15 residues. The variable domain in full, completed from reference TRBV7-2 and TRBJ2-3, reads GAGVSQSPSNKVTEKGKDVELRCDPISGHTALYWYRQSLGQGLEFLIYFQGNSAPDKSGLPSDRFSAERTGGSVSTLTIQRTQQEDSAVYLCASSHDRAGTDTQYFGPGTRLTVL.

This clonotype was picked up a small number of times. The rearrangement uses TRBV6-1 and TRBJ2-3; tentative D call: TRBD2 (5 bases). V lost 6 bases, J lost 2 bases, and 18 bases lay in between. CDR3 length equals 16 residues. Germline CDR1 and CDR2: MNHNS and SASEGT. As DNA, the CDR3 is TGTGCCAGCAGACCCTCTGGAGGTTTTTACACAGATACGCAGTATTTT. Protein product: CASRPSGGFYTDTQYF.